This T cell receptor beta chain was retrieved from a study of blood T cell repertoires in COVID-19. Study in general: Sample material is recorded as cDNA or gDNA derived from T cells, B-cell-depleted T cells, or PBMCs.

Trimming removed 4 bases from V and 4 bases from J, with 7 bases in between. This CDR3 comprises 13 residues. TCRdb's copy holds only in-frame clones and misses some; the assay was immunoSEQ multiplex PCR. The sample records roughly 100,000 clones, approximately 78% being singletons. Material for sequencing was peripheral blood. This TCR derives from a woman aged 80 or over with acute or convalescent COVID-19. This chain joins TRBV12-3 or TRBV12-4 and TRBJ2-2; D perhaps matches TRBD1 (5 bases). The CDR3 loop reads CASSSQGTGELFF. The DNA of the CDR3 is TGTGCCAGCAGTTCCCAGGGCACCGGGGAGCTGTTTTTT.